The rows below give T cell receptor beta chains drawn from one sample of a study of shared clonotypes between healthy human individuals. Profiled with immunoSEQ multiplex PCR; TCRdb holds only in-frame clones, not every one. This table has some 680,000 clones, about 80% appearing once. Sequencing used memory CD4+ T cells sorted from blood. These receptors came from a woman in her 30s in good health. Each CDR3 is given with its conserved first and last residue. The D gene is left open where the match is weak. Size values are once, few and many counts, or a class for expanded clones, and some rows have none.

v_gene	j_gene	d_gene	len	abundance	CDR3nt	CDR3aa
TRBV11-2	TRBJ2-1	NA	14	NA	TGTGCCAGCAGCTTTTCCAACTCCTACAATGAGCAGTTCTTC	CASSFSNSYNEQFF
TRBV7-3	TRBJ2-5	NA	13	NA	TGTGCCAGCAGCTTAGGAGGGAGTCAGACCCAGTACTTC	CASSLGGSQTQYF
TRBV11-2	TRBJ2-3	NA	15	few	TGTGCCAGCAGCCCGAGACAGGCTAGCACAGATACGCAGTATTTT	CASSPRQASTDTQYF
TRBV11-3	TRBJ2-3	TRBD1	16	NA	TGTGCCAGCAGCTCTTGGACAGGGCTGGACACAGATACGCAGTATTTT	CASSSWTGLDTDTQYF
TRBV2	TRBJ2-7	NA	14	once	TGTGCCAGCAGTGGGGGACGGGGATCCCCCCAGCAGTACTTC	CASSGGRGSPQQYF
TRBV7-2	TRBJ2-1	NA	13	once	TGTGCCAGCAGCTTAGATGTTATGGGTGAGCAGTTCTTC	CASSLDVMGEQFF
TRBV5-6	TRBJ2-1	NA	15	NA	TGTGCCAGCAAAGCCCTAACGGGATCAGGTAATGAGCAGTTCTTC	CASKALTGSGNEQFF
TRBV4-1	TRBJ2-3	NA	16	NA	TGCGCCAGCAGCCAAGGTGGGAGTATTAGTACAGATACGCAGTATTTT	CASSQGGSISTDTQYF
TRBV2	TRBJ1-5	TRBD1	16	many	TGTGCCAGCAGCCTTTCCGGGACAGGGGGCAAACAGCCCCAGCATTTT	CASSLSGTGGKQPQHF
TRBV7-8	TRBJ2-3	NA	15	once	TGTGCCAGCAGCAAGGAGACCGGGACGCAAGGAACGCAGTATTTT	CASSKETGTQGTQYF
TRBV4-2	TRBJ1-2	NA	15	NA	TGTGCCAGCAGCCAAGTGGTCTGGGGGAACTATGGCTACACCTTC	CASSQVVWGNYGYTF
TRBV5-8	TRBJ2-7	NA	16	many	TGTGCCAGCAGCATAGAAGCCTTCCTGTGGACCTACGAGCAGTACTTC	CASSIEAFLWTYEQYF
TRBV7-9	TRBJ1-4	TRBD1	14	NA	TGTGCCAGCAGCTCACAGGGGGGTAATGAAAAACTGTTTTTT	CASSSQGGNEKLFF
TRBV5-1	TRBJ1-2	TRBD1	14	NA	TGCGCCAGCAGCTTGGAACAGGGGGCCTATGGCTACACCTTC	CASSLEQGAYGYTF
TRBV28	TRBJ2-1	TRBD2	15	NA	TGTGCCAGCACACCCGGGACTAGCTTTTCCTATGAGCAGTTCTTC	CASTPGTSFSYEQFF
TRBV28	TRBJ2-7	NA	15	NA	TGTGCCAGCAGCCCTGGCGGGGTAGGGGCCTACGAGCAGTACTTC	CASSPGGVGAYEQYF
TRBV30	TRBJ1-2	TRBD1	13	NA	TGTGCCTGGAGTGACAGGGGGCCGTCTGGCTACACCTTC	CAWSDRGPSGYTF
TRBV7-9	TRBJ1-3	NA	14	NA	TGTGCCAGCAGCCGGGACCGCTCTGGAAACACCATATATTTT	CASSRDRSGNTIYF
TRBV7-9	TRBJ1-4	TRBD1	15	NA	TGTGCCAGCAGCCCACAGGGGGCGAGGAATGAAAAACTGTTTTTT	CASSPQGARNEKLFF
TRBV4-1	TRBJ1-2	NA	14	NA	TGCGCCAGCAGCCGACGCAATGACGGGGGGGGCTACACCTTC	CASSRRNDGGGYTF
TRBV6-5	TRBJ2-5	NA	15	NA	TGTGCCAGCAGCAAACCTGGGGCGGAACGGGAGACCCAGTACTTC	CASSKPGAERETQYF
TRBV5-4	TRBJ2-5	TRBD1	17	NA	TGTGCCAGCAGCTTGGGTATAACAGGGGGCGGGGGTGAGACCCAGTACTTC	CASSLGITGGGGETQYF
TRBV19	TRBJ1-4	TRBD1	15	NA	TGTGCCAGTAGTATAGGCGGGACAGCTAATGAAAAACTGTTTTTT	CASSIGGTANEKLFF
TRBV27	TRBJ2-2	NA	12	NA	TGTGCCAGCAGGAGCGAGCCCGGGGAGCTGTTTTTT	CASRSEPGELFF
TRBV5-1	TRBJ2-7	TRBD2	15	NA	TGCGCCAGCAGTCCGCTAGCGGGAAGCTCCTACGAGCAGTACTTC	CASSPLAGSSYEQYF
TRBV6-5	TRBJ2-2	TRBD2	15	NA	TGTGCCAGCAGGACGACTAGCGGGAACACCGGGGAGCTGTTTTTT	CASRTTSGNTGELFF
TRBV7-9	TRBJ2-2	TRBD2	16	NA	TGTGCCAGCAGCGGACTAGCGGGAGGCTTCACCGGGGAGCTGTTTTTT	CASSGLAGGFTGELFF
TRBV6-1	TRBJ2-1	TRBD2	14	NA	TGTGCCAGCGGTGAAGCGGGGGGATACAATGAGCAGTTCTTC	CASGEAGGYNEQFF
TRBV28	TRBJ1-5	NA	14	NA	TGTGCCAGCAGTTTGTCGGCCAGGGATCAGCCCCAGCATTTT	CASSLSARDQPQHF
TRBV6-6	TRBJ2-2	NA	15	NA	TGTGCCAGCAGACAGGACAATTCGAACACCGGGGAGCTGTTTTTT	CASRQDNSNTGELFF
TRBV6-5	TRBJ2-7	NA	14	few	TGTGCCAGCAGTTTTGTTCCGGAGACCTACGAGCAGTACTTC	CASSFVPETYEQYF
TRBV28	TRBJ2-3	NA	13	NA	TGTGCCAGCAGTTTTGGAACCACAGATACGCAGTATTTT	CASSFGTTDTQYF
TRBV28	TRBJ2-7	TRBD2	15	NA	TGTGCCAGCAGTAATAGCGGGAGTGGGTCGGCCGAGCAGTACTTC	CASSNSGSGSAEQYF
TRBV7-3	TRBJ1-5	NA	16	NA	TGTGCCAGCAGCCTGGACGACAGACTTAGCAATCAGCCCCAGCATTTT	CASSLDDRLSNQPQHF
TRBV25-1	TRBJ2-7	NA	14	NA	TGTGCCAGCAGTGAGGGAGGTAACTCCTACGAGCAGTACTTC	CASSEGGNSYEQYF
TRBV29-1	TRBJ2-2	TRBD1	14	NA	TGCAGCGTTGAAAGGACAGGGGGCTCCGGGGAGCTGTTTTTT	CSVERTGGSGELFF
TRBV18	TRBJ2-5	NA	13	NA	TGTGCCAGCTCACGGGACTGGCAAGAGACCCAGTACTTC	CASSRDWQETQYF
TRBV5-1	TRBJ2-7	NA	14	few	TGCGCCAGCAGCCCCGGATCCTTGACCTACGAGCAGTACTTC	CASSPGSLTYEQYF
TRBV5-5	TRBJ2-7	NA	13	NA	TGTGCCAGCAGCCGACAGGACACCTACGAGCAGTACTTC	CASSRQDTYEQYF
TRBV5-1	TRBJ2-1	NA	13	NA	TGCGCCAGCAGCTTGGACCCAGACAATGAGCAGTTCTTC	CASSLDPDNEQFF
TRBV5-1	TRBJ2-7	TRBD2	15	NA	TGCGCCAGCAGCTTGGATGCGGGAGGGCCTTACGAGCAGTACTTC	CASSLDAGGPYEQYF
TRBV6-6	TRBJ2-7	NA	13	NA	TGTGCCAGCAGTTTCCCAGGGAACTCCGAGCAGTACTTC	CASSFPGNSEQYF
TRBV28	TRBJ2-4	NA	14	NA	TGTGCCAGCAATAGGAGGCAGGGCAAAAACATTCAGTACTTC	CASNRRQGKNIQYF
TRBV11-2	TRBJ1-6	TRBD1	16	NA	TGTGCCAGCAGCCTACTACAGGGGGCATTGAACTCACCCCTCCACTTT	CASSLLQGALNSPLHF
TRBV19	TRBJ1-1	NA	14	NA	TGTGCCAGTAGTTCGGGAGGTTCGAGCACTGAAGCTTTCTTT	CASSSGGSSTEAFF
TRBV28	TRBJ1-1	NA	12	NA	TGTGCCAGCATAGGGGTTTTCACTGAAGCTTTCTTT	CASIGVFTEAFF
TRBV19	TRBJ1-2	NA	11	NA	TGTGCCAGTAGTATTCGGGATGGCTACACCTTC	CASSIRDGYTF
TRBV7-2	TRBJ2-7	NA	15	few	TGTGCCAGCAGCTTAGTTTCCGGGACGCAGAGTGAGCAGTACTTC	CASSLVSGTQSEQYF
TRBV5-1	TRBJ2-7	TRBD1	15	few	TGCGCCAGCAGCTTAGCGGGACAGGGATACTACGAGCAGTACTTC	CASSLAGQGYYEQYF
TRBV5-4	TRBJ2-1	NA	15	NA	TGTGCCAGCAGCTTGGGGGTAGCAGCAACCAATGAGCAGTTCTTC	CASSLGVAATNEQFF
TRBV7-8	TRBJ1-5	NA	15	NA	TGTGCCAGCAGCTTAGGTGGGCAGAGCTTTCAGCCCCAGCATTTT	CASSLGGQSFQPQHF
TRBV5-1	TRBJ2-7	NA	14	NA	TGCGCCAGCAGCTTGTATCGCGGTTCCTACGAGCAGTACTTC	CASSLYRGSYEQYF
TRBV29-1	TRBJ1-1	NA	15	NA	TGCAGCGTTTTTCTCCCTCGAGCTGGGGACACTGAAGCTTTCTTT	CSVFLPRAGDTEAFF
TRBV6-6	TRBJ1-2	NA	13	NA	TGTGCCAGCAGTCCTGACACCATCTATGGCTACACCTTC	CASSPDTIYGYTF
TRBV19	TRBJ1-2	NA	15	NA	TGTGCCAGTAATACCGATAGGGGGGCCGGCTATGGCTACACCTTC	CASNTDRGAGYGYTF
TRBV7-2	TRBJ2-7	NA	13	NA	TGTGCCAGCAGCCCTCGACTAGCCTACGAGCAGTACTTC	CASSPRLAYEQYF
TRBV7-6	TRBJ1-3	TRBD1	15	NA	TGTGCCAGCAGCCCGGACAGGGTGGTTGGAAACACCATATATTTT	CASSPDRVVGNTIYF
TRBV28	TRBJ2-7	TRBD2	14	NA	TGTGCCAGCAACCTAGCGGGAGAACTCTACGAGCAGTACTTC	CASNLAGELYEQYF
TRBV5-6	TRBJ2-5	NA	13	NA	TGTGCCAGCAGCTTCACGGACCTAGAGACCCAGTACTTC	CASSFTDLETQYF
TRBV10-3	TRBJ2-7	TRBD1	15	NA	TGTGCCATAAAGCAACCGGGACAGGGGTACCACGAGCAGTACTTC	CAIKQPGQGYHEQYF